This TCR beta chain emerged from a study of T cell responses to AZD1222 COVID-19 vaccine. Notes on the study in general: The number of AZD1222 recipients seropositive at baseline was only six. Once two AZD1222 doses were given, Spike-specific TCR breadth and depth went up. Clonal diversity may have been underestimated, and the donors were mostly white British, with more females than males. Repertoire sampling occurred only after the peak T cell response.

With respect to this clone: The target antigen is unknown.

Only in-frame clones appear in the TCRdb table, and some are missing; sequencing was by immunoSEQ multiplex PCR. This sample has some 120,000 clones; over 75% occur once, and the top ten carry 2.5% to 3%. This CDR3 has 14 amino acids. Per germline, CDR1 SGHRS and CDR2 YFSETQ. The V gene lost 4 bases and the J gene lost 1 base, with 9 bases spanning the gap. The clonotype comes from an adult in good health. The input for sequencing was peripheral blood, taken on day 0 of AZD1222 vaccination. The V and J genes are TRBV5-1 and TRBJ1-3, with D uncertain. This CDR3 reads CASSQGRSGNTIYF. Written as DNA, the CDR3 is TGCGCCAGCAGCCAAGGACGGTCTGGAAACACCATATATTTT.